This T cell receptor beta chain stems from a study of cytomegalovirus exposure and HLA in healthy donors. Notes on the study in general: Published work reported that the classifier diagnosed cytomegalovirus status with high specificity and sensitivity. In vitro experiments confirmed that three CMV-associated chains were specific for CMV antigens. Relative to the roughly 700-donor mean, N-insertions were reportedly fewer in an Asian-associated ancestry cluster in a later analysis.

The germline V gene encodes CDR1 LNHNV and CDR2 YYDKDF (reference sequence). V lost 0 bases, J lost 7 bases, and 2 bases stayed unmatched. CDR3 length: 14 residues. Donors consisted of healthy bone marrow donors. On this clone itself: Its target is unknown.

The PCR used 60 Vbeta and 13 Jbeta primers. Measured with immunoSEQ multiplex PCR; TCRdb has only the in-frame clones, and not every one. The sample shows over 150,000 clones, 74% of them seen only once. This rearrangement joins TRBV15 to TRBJ2-7; 11 nucleotides agree with TRBD1. The sequenced material came from PBMCs. The origin of this receptor is a man aged 30 to 39 in good health and CMV-seronegative. The CDR3: CATSREDRGREQYF. DNA for the CDR3: TGTGCCACCAGCAGAGAGGACAGGGGGCGTGAGCAGTACTTC.